This TCR beta chain was sequenced in a study of regulatory T cells in long-lasting Graves disease. General study points: TRBV28, TRBJ1-2 and TRBJ2-5 were favored in persistent disease.

This clonotype came up many times. Its antigen is unknown. CDR3 length: 14 residues. Germline lookup yields CDR1 SGDLS and CDR2 YYNGEE. V was pared by 0 bases and J by 4 bases, with 3 bases of the junction left unmatched. In building TCR beta libraries, iRepertoire HTBI primers were used together with Arm-PCR of CDR3 regions. A single record per CDR3 protein comes from TCRdb applying MiXCR to the multiplex PCR reads. The sample shows 410,000 or so distinct CDR3 sequences, 14% to 15% of them seen only once. Indicated time point: newly diagnosed GD, antithyroid drugs for less than 3 months. With RNA extracted from PBMCs as input, the TCR library was made. These data also featured in a second study, about T cells in Graves' hyperthyroidism and ophthalmopathy. This second report adds: The primer set for the first-round RT-PCR of the TCR CDR3 was HTBI.

The origin of this receptor is a woman aged 30 to 39 with Graves disease. This chain joins TRBV9 and TRBJ2-5, with 7 bases lining up with TRBD1. The specimen was peripheral blood mononuclear cells (PBMCs), collected at new diagnosis, from a patient treated with antithyroid drugs. The CDR3 loop reads CASSVGAGGETQYF. The CDR3 bases are TGTGCCAGCAGCGTAGGGGCAGGGGGAGAGACCCAGTACTTC.